This TCR beta chain was sequenced for a study of post-analysis software for immune sequencing data. Sequencing libraries made from TCR beta cDNA carried unique molecular identifiers. Researchers reported around 510,000 cDNA molecules coming from around 1 to 10 million T cells. TCRdb called the PCR reads again in MiXCR, with one record for every CDR3 protein. Of a few hundred thousand distinct CDR3 sequences listed, less than 35% are singletons. This TCR was sampled from a girl aged 5 to 17 with multiple sclerosis. The sequencing input was blood.

In DNA, the CDR3 is TGTGCCAGCAGCTCAGTAGCGGACACAGATACGCAGTATTTT. This encodes CASSSVADTDTQYF. The chain is built from TRBV7-2 and TRBJ2-3, with D perhaps TRBD2 (6 bases). CDR1 is SGHTA and CDR2 is FQGNSA in the germline V gene. The CDR3 contains 14 residues. The V end lost 4 bases, the J end lost 2 bases, and 10 bases lay between the germline ends.